One T cell receptor beta chain is described in this entry. In the original workflow: Estimation of nucleated cell counts was performed using reference gene primer amplification. The assay was immunoSEQ multiplex PCR, and TCRdb's table has in-frame clones only and misses some. V and J calls and clone size follow that table, whereas D and trimming were derived from the DNA. The data contain some 290,000 clones, about 90% of them singletons. This sample was included in a study of blood T cell repertoires in COVID-19. Overall study: Nucleic acid was either cDNA or gDNA, and it came from T cells, B-cell-depleted T cells, or PBMCs.

Across 24 US areas, participants ranged in age from about 18 to 100 years. Germline-derived CDR1 and CDR2 are LGHDT and YNNKEL (reference sequence). CDR3 length equals 17 residues. The germline V and J ends were trimmed by 0 bases and 1 base, with 15 bases remaining between them. The sequence derives from a woman under 40 who had recovered from COVID-19. The J gene is TRBJ1-1, the V gene TRBV3-1 (or the pseudogene TRBV3-2), with a weak D call TRBD1 (6 bases). Input material: PBMCs or T cells enriched from blood (not recorded which). The CDR3 DNA reads as TGTGCCAGCAGCCAAGATCGGCAGGGGACAAGGAACACTGAAGCTTTCTTT. Amino acid sequence: CASSQDRQGTRNTEAFF.